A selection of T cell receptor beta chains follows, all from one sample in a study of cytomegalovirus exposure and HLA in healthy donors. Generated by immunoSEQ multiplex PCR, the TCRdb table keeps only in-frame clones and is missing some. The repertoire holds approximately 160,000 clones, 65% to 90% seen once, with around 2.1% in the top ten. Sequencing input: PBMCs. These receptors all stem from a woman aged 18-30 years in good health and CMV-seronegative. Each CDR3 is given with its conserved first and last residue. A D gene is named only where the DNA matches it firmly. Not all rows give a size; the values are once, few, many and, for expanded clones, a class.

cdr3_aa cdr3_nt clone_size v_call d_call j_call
CASSERGGVTEAFF TGTGCCAGCAGTGAACGAGGCGGGGTCACTGAAGCTTTCTTT - TRBV2 - TRBJ1-1
CASSPGHPTGELFF TGTGCCAGCAGCCCGGGACACCCCACCGGGGAGCTGTTTTTT - TRBV2 - TRBJ2-2
CASSVFTGTGDNYGYTF TGTGCCAGCAGTGTGTTTACCGGGACAGGGGATAACTATGGCTACACCTTC - TRBV6-1 TRBD1 TRBJ1-2
CAISDLTGGISPLHF TGTGCCATCAGTGACCTGACAGGGGGTATCTCACCCCTCCACTTT - TRBV10-3 TRBD1 TRBJ1-6
CATSRGGFGSQETQYF TGTGCCACCAGCAGAGGAGGGTTTGGGTCACAAGAGACCCAGTACTTC - TRBV15 - TRBJ2-5
CASSQDKVAGGTSYEQYF TGCGCCAGCAGCCAAGATAAGGTAGCGGGGGGGACCTCCTACGAGCAGTACTTC - TRBV4-1 TRBD2 TRBJ2-7
CASSFYLGGNEQFF TGCGCCAGCAGCTTTTATCTCGGAGGCAATGAGCAGTTCTTC - TRBV5-1 - TRBJ2-1
CASSPRLVHEQYF TGCGCCAGCAGCCCGCGACTAGTTCACGAGCAGTACTTC - TRBV5-1 - TRBJ2-7
CASSPTTGTGYTF TGTGCCAGCAGCCCGACGACAGGGACTGGCTACACCTTC - TRBV5-6 TRBD1 TRBJ1-2
CASSYGRDTQYF TGTGCCAGCAGTTACGGGCGAGATACGCAGTATTTT - TRBV6-5 - TRBJ2-3
CASAPSGERPRSEAFF TGTGCCAGTGCGCCGAGCGGGGAAAGGCCGCGGTCTGAAGCTTTCTTT - TRBV6-4 - TRBJ1-1
CASSPPSGGEQFF TGTGCCAGCAGCCCCCCTAGCGGGGGGGAGCAGTTCTTC - TRBV9 TRBD2 TRBJ2-1
CASSPPRSTSYEQYF TGTGCCAGCAGCCCGCCCCGGAGTACCTCCTACGAGCAGTACTTC - TRBV7-9 - TRBJ2-7
CASSQENSGSLLGEQYF TGCGCCAGCAGCCAAGAAAATAGCGGGAGTCTTCTGGGAGAGCAGTACTTC - TRBV4-1 TRBD2 TRBJ2-7
CASSVQGNTEAFF TGTGCCAGCAGCGTCCAGGGGAACACTGAAGCTTTCTTT few TRBV9 - TRBJ1-1
CASSVEVGGTQYF TGTGCCAGCAGCGTAGAAGTGGGGGGGACCCAGTACTTC - TRBV9 - TRBJ2-5
CASSARTGAKDEKLFF TGTGCCAGCAGCGCGCGGACAGGGGCCAAGGATGAAAAACTGTTTTTT - TRBV9 TRBD1 TRBJ1-4
CSVRDKAEAFF TGCAGTGTAAGGGACAAGGCTGAAGCTTTCTTT - TRBV20-1 - TRBJ1-1
CASSLDRGEAFF TGTGCCAGCAGCCTAGACAGGGGTGAAGCTTTCTTT - TRBV9 TRBD1 TRBJ1-1
CASSFGRVQGGSYNSPLHF TGTGCCAGCAGCTTTGGAAGGGTGCAAGGAGGATCCTATAATTCACCCCTCCACTTT - TRBV5-6 - TRBJ1-6
CASSSGTGGRGTEAFF TGTGCCAGCAGCTCAGGGACAGGGGGGAGAGGCACTGAAGCTTTCTTT - TRBV5-6 TRBD1 TRBJ1-1
CASSFYRGATEAFF TGTGCCAGCAGTTTCTACAGGGGGGCCACTGAAGCTTTCTTT once TRBV28 TRBD1 TRBJ1-1
CASSLVRGGGANILTF TGTGCCAGCAGCTTGGTCCGGGGAGGAGGGGCCAACATCCTGACTTTC once TRBV5-4 - TRBJ2-6
CASSLSINRGMYF TGTGCCAGCAGTTTGTCGATAAACAGGGGAATGTACTTC once TRBV6-5 TRBD1 TRBJ2-7
CASSDSAGGSGEQFF TGTGCCAGCAGTGACTCAGCGGGAGGGAGCGGTGAGCAGTTCTTC - TRBV6-4 TRBD2 TRBJ2-1
CASRKGLDEKLFF TGTGCCAGCAGAAAAGGACTGGATGAAAAACTGTTTTTT - TRBV2 - TRBJ1-4
CASVGRGGSGNEQFF TGTGCCAGCGTTGGAAGAGGGGGCTCGGGGAATGAGCAGTTCTTC - TRBV6-1 TRBD1 TRBJ2-1
CASKVQGPTEAFF TGTGCCAGTAAGGTGCAGGGGCCCACTGAAGCTTTCTTT - TRBV19 - TRBJ1-1
CSRQNRINYGYTF TGTTCAAGACAGAACCGAATTAACTATGGCTACACCTTC - TRBV2 - TRBJ1-2
CASRVGVGNQPQHF TGTGCCAGCAGGGTCGGGGTCGGCAATCAGCCCCAGCATTTT - TRBV2 - TRBJ1-5
CASSSTGVQPQHF TGTGCCAGCAGCTCTACAGGGGTCCAGCCCCAGCATTTT - TRBV7-8 TRBD1 TRBJ1-5
CASSAGQGAETQYF TGCGCCAGCAGCGCGGGACAGGGGGCAGAGACCCAGTACTTC - TRBV5-1 TRBD1 TRBJ2-5